A single sample gave rise to the 21 T cell receptor beta chains below, sequenced in a study of post-analysis software for immune sequencing data. Study outcomes and limitations: Four or five TRBV segments, TRBV5-6, TRBV5-1 and TRBV20-1 among them, were found more frequent in patients than controls.

These TCRs are of unknown antigen specificity. Unique molecular identifiers had been added to the TCR beta cDNA libraries. TCRdb used MiXCR to reprocess the PCR reads, holding one entry per CDR3 protein. The table shows about half a million distinct CDR3 sequences, with approximately 34% occurring only once. The sample was blood. These receptors all stem from a girl aged 2 to 17 with multiple sclerosis.

This clonotype has just a few counts. A read error may account for a junction end that differs from germline. The chain combines TRBV29-1 with TRBJ2-7; D remains ambiguous. The J call is doubtful: the DNA matches TRBJ2-5 better. Germline V gene sequence: CDR1 SQVTM, CDR2 ANQGSEA. This CDR3 spans 14 amino acids. CDR3: CGVKARLLKETQYF. In DNA form, the CDR3 reads TGCGGCGTTAAGGCGAGGCTGTTAAAAGAGACCCAGTACTTC.

The chain links TRBV2 to TRBJ1-2; no clear D gene. Germline CDR1 SNHLY, CDR2 FYNNEI. The CDR3 runs 12 residues. The ends were cut back, 2 bases at V and 5 bases at J, with 6 bases in the middle. CDR3 loop: CASSEHSYGYTF. CDR3 DNA sequence: TGTGCCAGCAGTGAACACAGTTATGGCTACACCTTC.

This clonotype occurred a few times. The CDR3 region is CASSPGTTDYEQFF. The CDR3 DNA reads TGCGCCAGCAGCCCGGGGACTACGGACTATGAGCAGTTCTTC. The chain uses TRBV5-1 and TRBJ2-1; 7 bases agree with TRBD2. J gave up 8 bases and V 4 bases, and 9 bases lay outside the gene matches. Germline V gene lookup returns CDR1 SGHRS and CDR2 YFSETQ. This CDR3 has 14 amino acids.

The genes are TRBV5-1 and TRBJ2-3; 9 bases match TRBD2. This CDR3 contains 15 residues. The J segment lost 4 bases and the V segment lost 4 bases, leaving 7 bases of the junction unmatched. Germline V lookup: CDR1 SGHRS, CDR2 YFSETQ. In DNA form, the CDR3 reads TGCGCCAGCAGCCGATTAGCGGGGGACGCAGATACGCAGTATTTT. It specifies CASSRLAGDADTQYF.

V and J are TRBV7-2 and TRBJ2-7; tentatively, D is TRBD1 or TRBD2 (5 bases each). This CDR3 comprises 14 residues. The germline gives CDR1 SGHTA, CDR2 FQGNSA. Between the trimmed V and J ends, which lost 1 base and 3 bases, there was a span of 10 bases. The CDR3 region has the DNA TGTGCCAGCAGCTTAGGCAGGGACGGCTACGAGCAGTACTTC. Its protein is CASSLGRDGYEQYF.

Notes on this clonotype: An end of the junction does not agree with germline; a read error may underlie this. The J gene is TRBJ2-3, the V gene TRBV7-9; possibly TRBD2 for D (5 bases). Germline V CDR1 and CDR2: SEHNR, FQNEAQ (reference sequence). The CDR3 extends over 15 amino acids. The CDR3 sequence is CASSGAVTSTDTQYF. CDR3 bases: TGTGCTAGCAGCGGAGCGGTTACTAGCACAGATACGCAGTATTTT.

This chain uses TRBV6-1 with TRBJ2-5; D gene ambiguous. This CDR3 region has 15 residues. Trimming removed 2 bases at V and 5 bases at J, with 15 bases between. CDR1 MNHNS and CDR2 SASEGT come from the germline V gene. The CDR3 DNA sequence: TGTGCCAGCAGTGAATCAACGGGTTCGCGGGAGACCCAGTACTTC. Its translation is CASSESTGSRETQYF.

The V and J genes are TRBV7-9 and TRBJ2-7; D is perhaps TRBD1 (6 bases). The CDR3 consists of 15 residues. Germline CDR1 SEHNR, CDR2 FQNEAQ (reference sequence). V shed 3 bases and J shed 2 bases, with 14 bases lying between them. CDR3 loop: CASSFSLDRTYEQYF. CDR3 DNA sequence: TGTGCCAGCAGCTTTAGCCTCGACAGGACCTACGAGCAGTACTTC.

This clonotype has just a few counts. The chain uses TRBV7-3 and TRBJ1-2, with no clear D. Germline lookup yields CDR1 SGHTA and CDR2 FQGTGA. CDR3 length: 14 amino acids. V dropped 1 base and J dropped 8 bases, with 14 bases sitting between them. The CDR3 loop is CASSLSRDTGGYTF. CDR3 bases: TGTGCCAGCAGCTTAAGTCGGGATACGGGAGGCTACACCTTC.

The CDR3 coding sequence is TGTGCCAGCACCCGGGGACAGGGCGAAGGGGCCAACGTCCTGACTTTC. This sequence encodes CASTRGQGEGANVLTF. The chain carries TRBV12-3 or TRBV12-4 and TRBJ2-6; 9 positions match TRBD1. The CDR3 has 16 amino acids. V lost 7 bases, J lost 4 bases, and 8 bases stayed unmatched.

This clonotype was observed a few times. This sequence joins TRBV20-1 and TRBJ2-7, with 8 bases matching TRBD1. The CDR3 runs 13 residues. Germline CDR1 and CDR2: DFQATT and SNEGSKA (reference sequence). The V segment lost 3 bases and the J segment 3 bases; nucleotides outside the gene matches: 4. The CDR3: CSASRQGIYEQYF. The CDR3, as DNA: TGCAGTGCTAGTAGACAGGGGATCTACGAGCAGTACTTC.

This clonotype has a handful of counts. The chain recombines TRBV7-2 with TRBJ2-1, with 8 bases fitting TRBD2. The CDR3 has 16 amino acids. Germline CDR1 is SGHTA and CDR2 is FQGNSA. V shed 3 bases and J 1 base; nucleotides not matched to a gene: 5. The CDR3 DNA reads as TGTGCCAGCAGCTTCACCCCGGGGGGGTCCTACAATGAGCAGTTCTTC. Protein sequence: CASSFTPGGSYNEQFF.

The CDR3 region has the DNA TGTGCCATCTCCGGGACAGGGAGGGCCGGGGAGCTGTTTTTT. Protein product: CAISGTGRAGELFF. This chain links TRBV19 with TRBJ2-2; TRBD1 aligns across 9 bases. Germline CDR1 and CDR2: LNHDA and SQIVND (reference sequence). The V segment lost 10 bases and the J segment 6 bases; nucleotides outside the gene matches: 9. The length of the CDR3 is 14 residues. Full variable domain (missing parts from reference TRBV19 and TRBJ2-2): DGGITQSPKYLFRKEGQNVTLSCEQNLNHDAMYWYRQDPGQGLRLIYYSQIVNDFQKGDIAEGYSVSREKKESFPLTVTSAQKNPTAFYLCAISGTGRAGELFFGEGSRLTVL.

V is TRBV3-1 and J is TRBJ2-1, with D hard to call. Germline values: CDR1 LGHDT, CDR2 YNNKEL (reference sequence). Deletions cut 1 base from V and 4 bases from J, with 11 bases between. The CDR3 covers 15 residues. CDR3: CASSQGVGIYNEQFF. In DNA, the CDR3 is TGTGCCAGCAGCCAAGGGGTTGGGATTTACAATGAGCAGTTCTTC.

This sequence joins TRBV7-3 and TRBJ2-1, with D possibly called TRBD1 or TRBD2 (5 bases each). The DNA end lines up better with TRBJ2-7; the J call may be wrong. CDR3 length: 14 amino acids. From germline, CDR1 is SGHTA and CDR2 FQGTGA. CDR3 in DNA: TGTGCCAGCAGCCGAGGGACGACCTACAATGAGCAGTACTTC. This gives the protein CASSRGTTYNEQYF.

J is TRBJ2-1 and V is TRBV18; TRBD1 aligns across 10 bases. J lost 2 bases, V lost 3 bases, and 1 base had no gene match. The CDR3 loop spans 15 amino acids. The V gene's germline CDR1 is KGHSH and CDR2 LQKENI. Written as DNA, the CDR3 is TGTGCCAGCTCACCCGGGACAGGGGCCTACAATGAGCAGTTCTTC. As protein: CASSPGTGAYNEQFF. The entire variable domain, with the rest obtained from reference TRBV18 and TRBJ2-1, is as follows: NAGVMQNPRHLVRRRGQEARLRCSPMKGHSHVYWYRQLPEEGLKFMVYLQKENIIDESGMPKERFSAEFPKEGPSILRIQQVVRGDSAAYFCASSPGTGAYNEQFFGPGTRLTVL.

The chain links TRBV15 to TRBJ1-1; D gene ambiguous. V lost 8 bases, J lost 0 bases, and 10 bases lay in between. Germline V gene data show CDR1 as LNHNV and CDR2 as YYDKDF (reference sequence). The CDR3 is 13 residues long. CDR3 amino acids: CATYGGLNTEAFF. The CDR3 DNA reads TGTGCCACCTATGGAGGTTTGAACACTGAAGCTTTCTTT.

J is TRBJ2-7 and V is TRBV5-1, with no clear D. Germline CDR1 reads SGHRS; CDR2 reads YFSETQ. This CDR3 is built from 14 residues. Trimming shortened V by 0 bases and J by 2 bases, and 9 bases separated the two germline ends. CDR3 sequence: CASSLAQVTYEQYF. CDR3 nucleotide sequence: TGCGCCAGCAGCTTGGCCCAGGTTACCTACGAGCAGTACTTC. The full variable domain, in which reference TRBV5-1 and TRBJ2-7 provide the parts outside the CDR3, is KAGVTQTPRYLIKTRGQQVTLSCSPISGHRSVSWYQQTPGQGLQFLFEYFSETQRNKGNFPGRFSGRQFSNSRSEMNVSTLELGDSALYLCASSLAQVTYEQYFGPGTRLTVT.

CDR3 in amino acids: CASSLETVQETQYF. The CDR3 region has the DNA TGTGCCAGCAGCTTGGAGACAGTCCAAGAGACCCAGTACTTC. The V gene is TRBV5-8, the J gene TRBJ2-5, with D maybe TRBD1 (5 bases). This CDR3 spans 14 amino acids. V lost 0 bases and J lost 1, with 7 bases in between. CDR1 is SGHTS, CDR2 YDEGEE, per germline. The entire variable domain, with the rest obtained from reference TRBV5-8 and TRBJ2-5, is as follows: EAGVTQSPTHLIKTRGQQATLRCSPISGHTSVYWYQQALGLGLQFLLWYDEGEERNRGNFPPRFSGRQFPNYSSELNVNALELEDSALYLCASSLETVQETQYFGPGTRLLVL.

The V and J genes are TRBV6-6 and TRBJ2-1; 8 bases line up with TRBD2. Germline CDR1 MNHNY, CDR2 SVGAGI (reference sequence). With V trimmed by 8 bases and J by 8 bases, 20 bases remained unmatched. There are 17 residues in the CDR3. This CDR3 is CASQSRASGSTSYEQFF. The CDR3, as DNA: TGTGCCAGCCAAAGTCGGGCGAGCGGGAGTACGTCCTATGAGCAGTTCTTC.

This clonotype occurred a few times. This may stem from a read error, because a much larger clone lies one nucleotide away. The chain carries TRBV11-2 and TRBJ2-6, with TRBD1 as a possible D gene (5 bases). The CDR3 loop spans 14 amino acids. Germline V CDR1 and CDR2: SGHAT, FQNNGV. CDR3 sequence reads: CASSSRPGANVRTF. CDR3 bases: TGTGCCAGCAGCTCGCGCCCTGGGGCCAACGTCCGGACTTTC.